The clone carrying this T cell receptor beta chain was seen only a few times. Its antigen remains unknown. One entry per CDR3 protein, called by TCRdb with MiXCR from the 5' RACE reads. The sample has 500,000 to 650,000 distinct CDR3 sequences, 17% seen once; the top ten hold roughly 17%. This entry belongs to a study of T cells after yellow fever vaccination. The CDR3 length is 13 residues. With 3 bases removed from V and 4 bases from J, the gap between germline ends came to 9 bases. General study results and limits: Repertoires sorted by FACS could include abundant clonotypes that are contaminants from the bulk population.

The source was PBMCs, collected 5 to 6 days after the first yellow fever vaccination. The chain carries TRBV12-3 or TRBV12-4 and TRBJ1-2, with D hard to call. The sequence was collected from a man aged 18 to 29 who received the YFV17D yellow fever vaccine. The DNA for the CDR3 is TGTGCCAGCAGTTTCGGGGAAACCTATGGCTACACCTTC. Its translation is CASSFGETYGYTF.